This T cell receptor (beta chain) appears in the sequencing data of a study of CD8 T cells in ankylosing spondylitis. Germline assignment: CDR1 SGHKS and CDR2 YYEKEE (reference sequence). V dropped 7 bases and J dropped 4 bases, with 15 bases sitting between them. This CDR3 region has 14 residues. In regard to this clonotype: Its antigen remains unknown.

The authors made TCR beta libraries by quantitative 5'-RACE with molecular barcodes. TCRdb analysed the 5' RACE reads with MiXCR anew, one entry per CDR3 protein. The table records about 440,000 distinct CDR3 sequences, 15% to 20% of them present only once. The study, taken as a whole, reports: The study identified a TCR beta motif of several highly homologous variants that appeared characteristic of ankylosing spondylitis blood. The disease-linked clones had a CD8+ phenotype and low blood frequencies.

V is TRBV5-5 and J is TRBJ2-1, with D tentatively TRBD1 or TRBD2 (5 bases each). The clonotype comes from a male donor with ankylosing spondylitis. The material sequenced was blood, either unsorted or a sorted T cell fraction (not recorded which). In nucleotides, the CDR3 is TGTGCCAGCGGCCCGAGGGGCCTTTACAATGAGCAGTTCTTC. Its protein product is CASGPRGLYNEQFF.